A selection of T cell receptor beta chains follows, all from one sample in a study of OX40 agonist ivuxolimab in advanced cancers. TCRdb keeps only in-frame clones here, not all; method: immunoSEQ multiplex PCR. The sample lists 55,000 to 70,000 clones; approximately 85% were seen once. The sequenced sample was CD4+ or CD8+ T cells sorted from blood, obtained in a trial of the OX40 agonist ivuxolimab. These receptors all come from an adult with an advanced solid tumor such as melanoma, head and neck, liver or kidney cancer. CDR3s include the opening cysteine and the closing phenylalanine or tryptophan. A D gene is named only where the DNA matches it firmly. Only some rows state a clone size, as once, few, many or a class for expanded clones.

CASSMTGMNTEAFF	TGTGCCAGCAGCATGACAGGGATGAACACTGAAGCTTTCTTT	TRBD1	.	TRBJ1-1	TRBV9
CASSYTGYNTEAFF	TGTGCCAGCAGTTACACTGGGTATAACACTGAAGCTTTCTTT	.	.	TRBJ1-1	TRBV6-5
CASSLGLAGGEQFF	TGCGCCAGCAGCCTGGGACTAGCGGGGGGTGAGCAGTTCTTC	TRBD2	.	TRBJ2-1	TRBV5-1
CASSLVPVSTDTQYF	TGTGCCAGCAGCTTGGTGCCGGTTAGCACAGATACGCAGTATTTT	.	.	TRBJ2-3	TRBV5-8
CASSIRQGLADGELFF	TGTGCCAGTAGTATACGACAGGGACTAGCGGACGGGGAGCTGTTTTTT	TRBD2	once	TRBJ2-2	TRBV19
CASKGGGVTTEAFF	TGTGCCAGCAAAGGGGGTGGGGTAACCACTGAAGCTTTCTTT	.	few	TRBJ1-1	TRBV6-5
CASSPDRGFPEQYF	TGTGCCAGCAGCCCCGACAGGGGATTCCCCGAGCAGTACTTC	TRBD1	.	TRBJ2-7	TRBV5-4
CASSPHRNNEQFF	TGCGCCAGCAGCCCACACAGGAACAATGAGCAGTTCTTC	.	once	TRBJ2-1	TRBV4-3
CASSQGPADEQYF	TGTGCCAGCAGCCAAGGCCCCGCCGACGAGCAGTACTTC	.	.	TRBJ2-7	TRBV4-2
CASSYWWAEKSQPQHF	TGTGCCAGTAGCTACTGGTGGGCAGAGAAGAGTCAGCCCCAGCATTTT	.	once	TRBJ1-5	TRBV19
CASTSRTGGFYEQYF	TGTGCCAGCACCTCGAGGACAGGGGGTTTCTACGAGCAGTACTTC	TRBD1	.	TRBJ2-7	TRBV5-4
CASSDLGDGNTEAFF	TGTGCCAGCAGTGACTTGGGGGATGGGAACACTGAAGCTTTCTTT	.	.	TRBJ1-1	TRBV6-1
CASSTGTGGYEQYF	TGTGCCAGCAGTACGGGGACAGGGGGCTACGAGCAGTACTTC	TRBD1	once	TRBJ2-7	TRBV6-5
CASSLIFGSYEQYF	TGTGCCAGCAGTTTAATTTTCGGTTCCTACGAGCAGTACTTC	.	.	TRBJ2-7	TRBV28
CASSPRDGGVSYEQYF	TGTGCCAGCAGTCCCAGGGATGGGGGAGTCTCCTACGAGCAGTACTTC	.	.	TRBJ2-7	TRBV28
CASRATYGVYEQYF	TGTGCCAGCAGAGCCACCTATGGAGTCTACGAGCAGTACTTC	.	.	TRBJ2-7	TRBV2
CASGMGLLSYEQYF	TGTGCCAGCGGGATGGGGCTCTTATCCTACGAGCAGTACTTC	.	.	TRBJ2-7	TRBV2
CATSEAREETQYF	TGTGCCACCTCGGAGGCACGGGAAGAGACCCAGTACTTC	.	.	TRBJ2-5	TRBV19
CASSYSTGEDEQFF	TGTGCCAGCAGTTACTCGACAGGGGAGGATGAGCAGTTCTTC	TRBD1	.	TRBJ2-1	TRBV6-5
CASSPGLAYEQYF	TGTGCCAGCAGCCCGGGACTAGCTTACGAGCAGTACTTC	TRBD2	.	TRBJ2-7	TRBV11-3
CASSSGDNYGYTF	TGTGCCAGCAGTTCGGGGGACAACTATGGCTACACCTTC	.	.	TRBJ1-2	TRBV28
CASGTVQTYEQYF	TGTGCCAGCGGGACAGTACAAACCTACGAGCAGTACTTC	TRBD1	.	TRBJ2-7	TRBV28
CASSQVAGVPGTGELFF	TGTGCCAGCAGCCAAGTAGCGGGAGTCCCCGGGACCGGGGAGCTGTTTTTT	TRBD2	.	TRBJ2-2	TRBV7-2
CASLSGILWGNEQFF	TGTGCCAGCCTGAGCGGGATCCTTTGGGGTAATGAGCAGTTCTTC	TRBD2	.	TRBJ2-1	TRBV2
CASSMGGALPETQYF	TGTGCCAGCTCAATGGGCGGAGCCCTCCCAGAGACCCAGTACTTC	.	.	TRBJ2-5	TRBV18
CASSLLSGQETQYF	TGCGCCAGCAGCTTGTTGTCAGGACAAGAGACCCAGTACTTC	.	.	TRBJ2-5	TRBV5-1
CASSLVPTEAFF	TGTGCCAGCAGTTTAGTCCCGACTGAAGCTTTCTTT	.	.	TRBJ1-1	TRBV28
CASSHNSEGGPYNEQFF	TGTGCCAGCAGCCACAATAGCGAGGGAGGGCCTTACAATGAGCAGTTCTTC	TRBD2	.	TRBJ2-1	TRBV7-2
CASSLAGRSDEKLFF	TGTGCCAGCAGCTTGGCAGGCCGTTCGGATGAAAAACTGTTTTTT	.	.	TRBJ1-4	TRBV5-4
CASSRGTSGNYNEQFF	TGTGCCAGCAGCCGCGGGACTAGCGGAAACTACAATGAGCAGTTCTTC	TRBD2	.	TRBJ2-1	TRBV6-6
CACTLGQRSTDTQYF	TGTGCCTGTACACTCGGACAACGAAGCACAGATACGCAGTATTTT	.	.	TRBJ2-3	TRBV30
CASSVHRTGGQVDTQYF	TGTGCCAGCAGCGTACACCGGACAGGGGGACAGGTAGATACGCAGTATTTT	TRBD1	.	TRBJ2-3	TRBV9
CASRSRTQNTGELFF	TGTGCAAGTCGCTCGCGGACCCAGAACACCGGGGAGCTGTTTTTT	.	.	TRBJ2-2	TRBV12-2
CASREPGGIEKLFF	TGTGCCAGCAGGGAACCAGGGGGCATTGAAAAACTGTTTTTT	TRBD1	.	TRBJ1-4	TRBV6-5
CASQGAGELFF	TGTGCCAGTCAGGGGGCCGGGGAGCTGTTTTTT	TRBD1	once	TRBJ2-2	TRBV6-6
CASSKGLVNTEAFF	TGTGCCAGCAGTAAGGGTTTGGTGAACACTGAAGCTTTCTTT	.	.	TRBJ1-1	TRBV2
CASSSGTSGTSGANVLTF	TGTGCCAGCAGTTCCGGGACTAGCGGGACTTCTGGGGCCAACGTCCTGACTTTC	TRBD2	once	TRBJ2-6	TRBV28
CASSLVPTLIQETQYF	TGTGCCAGCAGCTTAGTCCCGACGCTGATACAAGAGACCCAGTACTTC	.	.	TRBJ2-5	TRBV11-1
CASSPPPGGSGANVLTF	TGTGCCAGCAGCCCCCCCCCAGGGGGCTCTGGGGCCAACGTCCTGACTTTC	TRBD1	.	TRBJ2-6	TRBV9
CASSLGGGRGQPQHF	TGTGCCAGCAGCTTAGGGGGGGGACGGGGCCAGCCCCAGCATTTT	.	.	TRBJ1-5	TRBV7-2
CASMGSTYNEQFF	TGTGCCAGCATGGGATCCACTTACAATGAGCAGTTCTTC	.	.	TRBJ2-1	TRBV28
CASSILSGDEAFF	TGTGCCAGTAGTATTCTGTCGGGGGATGAAGCTTTCTTT	.	.	TRBJ1-1	TRBV19
CASPPGFSGANVLTF	TGTGCCAGCCCCCCTGGGTTCTCTGGGGCCAACGTCCTGACTTTC	.	.	TRBJ2-6	TRBV7-9
CASSLPGQRQETQYF	TGTGCCAGCAGCTTGCCCGGACAGAGACAAGAGACCCAGTACTTC	.	.	TRBJ2-5	TRBV5-4
CASSKSSRSTDTQYF	TGTGCCAGCAGTAAAAGCTCCCGGAGCACAGATACGCAGTATTTT	.	once	TRBJ2-3	TRBV6-5
CASSQGTAGDGDTQYF	TGCGCCAGCAGCCAAGGGACAGCGGGAGACGGGGATACGCAGTATTTT	TRBD2	once	TRBJ2-3	TRBV4-1
CASSLEVGVGNQPQHF	.	.	.	TRBJ1-5	TRBV21-1
CASSQGTSGRPRQYF	TGTGCCAGCAGCCAGGGGACTAGCGGACGTCCTAGGCAGTACTTC	TRBD2	.	TRBJ2-7	TRBV5-4
CASSIAPWNRVRDQPQHF	TGTGCCAGTAGTATAGCCCCCTGGAACAGGGTACGGGATCAGCCCCAGCATTTT	.	.	TRBJ1-5	TRBV19
CASTGYQPQHF	TGTGCCAGCACGGGCTATCAGCCCCAGCATTTT	.	.	TRBJ1-5	TRBV27
CASSNLWGQIYEQYF	TGTGCCAGTAGTAATTTGTGGGGACAGATCTACGAGCAGTACTTC	TRBD1	few	TRBJ2-7	TRBV19